Below, 30 T cell receptor beta chains from the same sample are listed, as sequenced in a study of post-analysis software for immune sequencing data. Study-wide results and limits: TRBV5-6, TRBV5-1 and TRBV20-1 were among four to six TRBV segments more frequent in patients than controls.

Antigens for these TCRs are unknown. Unique molecular identifiers had been added to the TCR beta cDNA libraries. TCRdb independently ran MiXCR on the PCR reads; one entry per CDR3 protein. The sample has around 200,000 distinct CDR3 sequences; 29% are singletons. Material for sequencing was blood. The receptors derive from a girl under 18 with multiple sclerosis.

This clonotype was detected only a few times. A much larger clone lies one base from this, so it may be a read error. This chain connects TRBV5-1 to TRBJ2-7; 7 positions match TRBD2. V lost 3 bases to trimming and J lost 7 bases; unmatched junction nucleotides: 16. The CDR3 is made up of 16 amino acids. CDR1 and CDR2 from the germline V gene are SGHRS and YFSETQ. CDR3 nucleotide sequence: TGCGCCAGCAGCTCGTCCCCTCCAGCGGGGACCAATGAGCAGTACTTC. This codes for CASSSSPPAGTNEQYF.

The chain joins TRBV20-1 to TRBJ2-1; TRBD2 aligns across 11 bases. The CDR3 length is 16 residues. The ends lost 3 bases at V and 0 bases at J; junction bases unmatched: 4. Germline values: CDR1 DFQATT, CDR2 SNEGSKA (reference sequence). The CDR3 bases are TGCAGTGCTAGCAGTGGACTAGCGGGCTCCTACAATGAGCAGTTCTTC. Protein product: CSASSGLAGSYNEQFF.

The V gene is TRBV9, the J gene TRBJ1-1; D not certain. CDR1 and CDR2 (germline): SGDLS, YYNGEE. Trimming left V 0 bases short and J 4 bases short, with 13 bases between. CDR3 length: 15 residues. The DNA for the CDR3 is TGTGCCAGCAGCGTAGGTAACAGAGGAATCACTGAAGCTTTCTTT. Protein: CASSVGNRGITEAFF.

Of note for this clonotype: Given a much more abundant clone one base away, this may be a read error. The chain recombines TRBV12-3 or TRBV12-4 with TRBJ1-2; TRBD1 matches 7 bases. This CDR3 region has 14 residues. The CDR3 DNA reads TGTGCCAGCAGTCAAACGACAGGGCCCTATGGCCACACCTTC. Translated, it gives CASSQTTGPYGHTF.

The chain carries TRBV7-9 and TRBJ2-7; D is undetermined. The J call is in doubt because the DNA end fits TRBJ2-5 better. Germline-derived CDR1 and CDR2 are SEHNR and FQNEAQ (reference sequence). The length of the CDR3 is 11 residues. CDR3 DNA sequence: TGTGCCAGCAGCTTTGATGAGACCCAGTACTTC. It specifies CASSFDETQYF.

At least ten counts were recorded for this clonotype. The chain recombines TRBV7-6 with TRBJ2-3; D uncertain. Germline V gives CDR1 SGHVS, CDR2 FNYEAQ. Between the trimmed V and J ends, which lost 4 bases and 1 base, there was a span of 12 bases. This CDR3 is built from 15 residues. This chain's CDR3 is CASSSQLKRTDTQYF. In DNA form, the CDR3 reads TGTGCCAGCAGCTCCCAGCTCAAACGCACAGATACGCAGTATTTT.

A word on this clonotype: A read error may explain this, as a much larger clone is one base away. V usage is TRBV4-1 and J usage is TRBJ1-2, with D unclear. The germline V gene encodes CDR1 MGHRA and CDR2 YSYEKL. CDR3 length equals 13 residues. CDR3 nucleotides: TGCGCCGGCAGCCAAGTGGGGAGCCATGGCTACACCTTC. Translating it yields CAGSQVGSHGYTF.

This clonotype occurred many times. The CDR3 reads CASSLGQPEVGGNQPQHF. The CDR3 region has the DNA TGCGCCAGCAGCTTGGGTCAGCCCGAGGTGGGGGGCAATCAGCCCCAGCATTTT. V is TRBV5-1 and J is TRBJ1-5, with D tentatively TRBD1 (5 bases). V was cut by 0 bases and J by 2 bases, with 18 bases left in between. This CDR3 is 18 amino acids long. Germline V CDR1 and CDR2: SGHRS, YFSETQ.

This clonotype was counted between two and nine times. The chain links TRBV6-1 to TRBJ2-5; weak D call: TRBD2 (6 bases). V shed 0 bases and J shed 4 bases, with 18 bases lying between them. Germline CDR1 is MNHNS and CDR2 is SASEGT. The length of the CDR3 is 17 residues. CDR3 sequence reads: CASSEAKKVSGAETQYF. CDR3 bases: TGTGCCAGCAGTGAAGCGAAGAAGGTGTCGGGAGCAGAGACCCAGTACTTC.

The gene calls are TRBV3-1 and TRBJ2-2, with 8 bases aligning to TRBD1. This CDR3 has 20 residues. Unmatched junction bases numbered 16, after V lost 0 bases and J lost 4 bases. Germline CDR1 reads LGHDT; CDR2 reads YNNKEL (reference sequence). Written as DNA, the CDR3 is TGTGCCAGCAGCCAAGAGGTCGGGACAGGCCAACCGGTCGGCACCGGGGAGCTGTTTTTT. Protein: CASSQEVGTGQPVGTGELFF.

This clonotype was seen repeatedly, ten times or more. The chain combines TRBV20-1 with TRBJ2-3, with D hard to call. From germline, CDR1 is DFQATT and CDR2 SNEGSKA (reference sequence). The CDR3 spans 15 residues. Trimming cost V 2 bases and J 3 bases, with 15 bases left between them. The CDR3: CSARNAGSLTDTQYF. The CDR3 region has the DNA TGCAGTGCTAGAAATGCTGGTAGTCTGACAGATACGCAGTATTTT.

This clonotype was picked up a small number of times. The J gene is TRBJ1-2, the V gene TRBV28; 9 bases fit TRBD1. Trimming took 4 bases from V and 7 from J; bases not matched to a gene: 7. The germline V gene has CDR1 MDHEN and CDR2 SYDVKM. The CDR3 extends over 14 amino acids. CDR3: CASSSPGQGGGYTF. The DNA for the CDR3 is TGTGCCAGCAGTTCCCCGGGACAGGGTGGTGGCTACACCTTC.

This clonotype was counted many times. The J gene is TRBJ2-7, the V gene TRBV6-5; TRBD2 agrees at 9 bases. Germline V gene sequence: CDR1 MNHEY, CDR2 SVGAGI. The trim removed 6 bases at V and 3 bases at J, leaving 12 bases unmatched. CDR3 length equals 16 residues. The CDR3 coding sequence is TGTGCCAGCAGCCTATTGGGCGGCGGGAGGGACTACGAGCAGTACTTC. This sequence encodes CASSLLGGGRDYEQYF.

This clonotype was detected many times. This chain joins TRBV7-2 and TRBJ2-5; TRBD2 matches 9 bases. This CDR3 is 16 amino acids long. Unmatched junction bases numbered 7, after V lost 0 bases and J lost 5 bases. Germline lookup yields CDR1 SGHTA and CDR2 FQGNSA. In nucleotides, the CDR3 is TGTGCCAGCAGCTTAGCCGGGCTAGCGGGATGGGAGACCCAGTACTTC. It codes for CASSLAGLAGWETQYF.

The chain links TRBV5-1 to TRBJ2-5; 9 positions match TRBD2. CDR1 SGHRS and CDR2 YFSETQ come from the germline V gene. The CDR3 is 15 residues long. With V trimmed by 0 bases and J by 4 bases, 4 bases remained unmatched. DNA for the CDR3: TGCGCCAGCAGCTTGGTCCCTAGCGGGGCAGAGACCCAGTACTTC. Amino acids: CASSLVPSGAETQYF.

This clonotype was found many times. The chain uses TRBV12-3 or TRBV12-4 and TRBJ2-1; D assignment may be TRBD1 or TRBD2 (6 bases each). V was trimmed by 6 bases and J by 2 bases, leaving 17 bases between them. The CDR3 sequence is 16 residues long. CDR3 loop: CASSLAGGGPYNEQFF. CDR3 nucleotide sequence: TGTGCCAGCAGCCTTGCCGGGGGCGGCCCCTACAATGAGCAGTTCTTC.

This chain uses TRBV20-1 with TRBJ1-5, with D possibly TRBD1 on 5 matching bases. CDR3 size: 15 residues. Germline V gene data show CDR1 as DFQATT and CDR2 as SNEGSKA (reference sequence). V lost 3 bases to trimming and J lost 5 bases, with 17 bases between them. This CDR3 is CSASGPTRDDQPQHF. DNA of the CDR3: TGCAGTGCTAGCGGTCCGACCCGGGACGATCAGCCCCAGCATTTT.

This chain connects TRBV25-1 to TRBJ2-7; D is undetermined. With 2 bases removed from V and 4 bases from J, the gap between germline ends came to 9 bases. CDR3 length: 13 amino acids. Looked up from germline, CDR1 is MGHDK and CDR2 is SYGVNS. In nucleotides, the CDR3 is TGTGCCAGCAGTGAAATGGGTCAGTACGAGCAGTACTTC. Its translation: CASSEMGQYEQYF.

The chain is built from TRBV30 and TRBJ2-3, with a tentative D call TRBD1 (5 bases). The CDR3 sequence is 14 residues long. CDR1 and CDR2 from the germline V gene are GTSNPN and SVGIG (reference sequence). Trimming removed 0 bases at V and 3 bases at J, with 10 bases between. DNA for the CDR3: TGTGCCTGGAGTGTATCCCCAGGGACAGATACGCAGTATTTT. Residues: CAWSVSPGTDTQYF.

To note about this clonotype: This may be a read error, as it is one base from a much larger clone. The chain is built from TRBV5-1 and TRBJ1-2; D not resolved. The V end lost 4 bases, the J end lost 5 bases, and 18 bases lay between the germline ends. This CDR3 is built from 15 residues. Germline CDR1 and CDR2: SGHRS and YFSETQ. CDR3 loop: CASSPTGVASYGYTF. For the CDR3, the DNA is TGCGCCAGCAGCCCCACCGGGGTGGCCTCTTATGGCTACACCTTC.

Comments on this clonotype: A much larger clone sits a single nucleotide away, making a read error possible. The rearrangement uses TRBV12-3 or TRBV12-4 and TRBJ2-5, with D perhaps matching TRBD1 or TRBD2 (5 bases each). The CDR3 runs 14 residues. CDR3 nucleotide sequence: TGTGCCGGCAGTACCCGGGACCCTCAAGAGACCCAGTACTTC. Encoded protein: CAGSTRDPQETQYF.

This clonotype has at least ten counts. J is TRBJ2-5 and V is TRBV29-1; 9 bases are shared with TRBD1. Looked up from germline, CDR1 is SQVTM and CDR2 is ANQGSEA. The J segment lost 5 bases and the V segment lost 2 bases, leaving 3 bases of the junction unmatched. The CDR3 has 13 amino acids. CDR3 amino acids: CSVEPTGGETQYF. CDR3 DNA: TGCAGCGTTGAACCGACAGGGGGGGAGACCCAGTACTTC. The entire variable domain, with the rest obtained from reference TRBV29-1 and TRBJ2-5, is as follows: SAVISQKPSRDICQRGTSLTIQCQVDSQVTMMFWYRQQPGQSLTLIATANQGSEATYESGFVIDKFPISRPNLTFSTLTVSNMSPEDSSIYLCSVEPTGGETQYFGPGTRLLVL.

This clonotype was detected only a few times. This chain's CDR3 is CASRPRTGSFYGYTF. The CDR3 DNA follows: TGTGCCAGCAGACCGAGGACAGGGAGTTTCTATGGCTACACCTTC. V usage is TRBV6-5 and J usage is TRBJ1-2; 8 nucleotides line up with TRBD1. J lost 4 bases, V lost 6 bases, and 10 bases had no gene match. The CDR3 loop spans 15 amino acids. Germline CDR1 and CDR2: MNHEY and SVGAGI.

This clonotype was seen many times. This chain links TRBV28 with TRBJ1-2; D gene unclear. The V end lost 6 bases, the J end lost 6 bases, and 11 bases lay between the germline ends. The CDR3 runs 12 residues. Germline V gene lookup returns CDR1 MDHEN and CDR2 SYDVKM. CDR3 sequence (DNA): TGTGCCAGCAGCTCTCAGACGGATGGCTACACCTTC. Residues: CASSSQTDGYTF.

This clonotype came up many times. V usage is TRBV12-3 or TRBV12-4 and J usage is TRBJ2-7; the match to TRBD1 covers 8 bases. J lost 3 bases, V lost 6 bases, and 7 bases had no gene match. This CDR3 has 14 amino acids. Here the CDR3 reads CASSGTGPSYEQYF. The CDR3 bases are TGTGCCAGCAGCGGGACAGGCCCGAGCTACGAGCAGTACTTC.

The sample holds a few counts of this clonotype. The chain links TRBV7-7 to TRBJ2-5, with TRBD2 matching 7 bases. Trimming cost V 5 bases and J 6 bases; bases outside gene matches: 24. Per germline, CDR1 SSHAT and CDR2 FNYEAQ (reference sequence). The CDR3 is 19 amino acids. CDR3 residues: CASSPAPGARDYESKTQYF. In DNA, the CDR3 is TGTGCCAGCAGCCCCGCACCTGGGGCCCGGGACTATGAATCGAAGACCCAGTACTTC.

The chain joins TRBV20-1 to TRBJ2-5; 10 bases are shared with TRBD1. The V gene end was trimmed by 7 bases and the J gene end by 5 bases; junction bases not matched to a gene: 7. The germline CDR1 and CDR2 sequences are DFQATT and SNEGSKA (reference sequence). This CDR3 has 13 amino acids. In nucleotides, the CDR3 is TGCAGTGTGCGCTCGGACAGGGGGGAGACCCAGTACTTC. It translates to CSVRSDRGETQYF.

The chain carries TRBV19 and TRBJ2-5, with D possibly matching TRBD2 (6 bases). The end of the DNA aligns better with TRBJ2-7, so the J call may be wrong. The CDR3 consists of 11 residues. CDR1 LNHDA and CDR2 SQIVND come from the germline V gene (reference sequence). CDR3 nucleotide sequence: TGTGCCAGTATGCGGGACGGCGAGCAGTACTTC. It is translated as CASMRDGEQYF.

This clonotype appeared a single time. Being one base from a much bigger clone, this may be a read error. The chain has TRBV4-1 and TRBJ2-5; tentative D call: TRBD1 (6 bases). V lost 4 bases and J 11 bases, leaving 23 bases between the germline ends. Germline CDR1 and CDR2: MGHRA and YSYEKL. CDR3 length: 15 amino acids. CDR3 bases: TGCGCCAGCAGCCTCCGGACAGATGAGTACAATGAGCAGTACTTC. This sequence encodes CASSLRTDEYNEQYF.

This clonotype was counted between two and nine times. V is TRBV5-1 and J is TRBJ2-3, with 8 bases identical to TRBD1. There are 14 residues in the CDR3. Germline V gives CDR1 SGHRS, CDR2 YFSETQ. V shed 4 bases, J shed 7 bases, and the junction held 8 bases outside the gene matches. The CDR3 nucleotides are TGCGCCAGCAGCCCGCGGACAGGGTCAAATACGCAGTATTTT. Encoded protein: CASSPRTGSNTQYF.